This T cell receptor (beta chain) was sequenced in a study of cytotoxic CD8 clonotypes in ibrutinib-treated CLL. Study at large: It was after a median about 12 months of treatment, range 6 to 36, that response samples were taken.

Looked up from germline, CDR1 is SGHNT and CDR2 is YENEEA. The CDR3 has 14 amino acids. V dropped 1 base and J dropped 6 bases, with 10 bases sitting between them. This table comes from immunoSEQ multiplex PCR, and its TCRdb copy is limited to in-frame clones, with some not included. The table lists 150,000 to 200,000 clones, approximately 90% of them singletons. About this clone itself: Its specificity is not known.

PBMCs that had been cryopreserved were the source of 1.5 to 2.5 micrograms of genomic DNA for TCR beta libraries. Study-wide results and caveats: Public clonotypes were seen rarely and were contracted or stable on treatment. Whereas clonality rose at ibrutinib response, it declined toward baseline at progression.

The receptor comes from a human donor with chronic lymphocytic leukemia. The gene calls are TRBV11-3 and TRBJ2-1; D is undetermined. This material consisted of PBMCs, taken at disease progression, from a patient treated with ibrutinib. CDR3 sequence: CASSLVSASNEQFF. The DNA of the CDR3 is TGTGCCAGCAGCTTAGTATCAGCATCCAATGAGCAGTTCTTC.